The rows below give T cell receptor beta chains drawn from one sample of a study of OX40 agonist ivuxolimab in advanced cancers. Profiled with immunoSEQ multiplex PCR; TCRdb holds only in-frame clones, not every one. The profile covers 65,000 to 95,000 clones, with roughly 84% appearing a single time and over 3% taken by the ten largest. Here the sequenced sample was CD4+ or CD8+ T cells sorted from blood, taken in a trial of the OX40 agonist ivuxolimab. The receptors stem from an adult with an advanced solid tumor such as melanoma, head and neck, liver or kidney cancer. CDR3s include the opening cysteine and the closing phenylalanine or tryptophan. D genes are given only for firm matches. Some rows mark clone size as missing; the rest say once, few, many or name a class of expanded clone.

v_gene: TRBV6-6; abundance: -; d_gene: -; j_gene: TRBJ2-7; CDR3nt: TGTGCCAGCAGTTATTACAGGGTTGACGAGCAGTACTTC; CDR3aa: CASSYYRVDEQYF
v_gene: TRBV28; abundance: once; d_gene: -; j_gene: TRBJ1-2; CDR3nt: TGTGCCAGCAGCCTACTACAGGGATGGGGGGCCTATGGCTACACCTTC; CDR3aa: CASSLLQGWGAYGYTF
v_gene: TRBV5-1; abundance: once; d_gene: TRBD2; j_gene: TRBJ2-3; CDR3nt: TGCGCCAGCAGCATGGGACTAGCGGGCGGAGATACGCAGTATTTT; CDR3aa: CASSMGLAGGDTQYF
v_gene: TRBV10-3; abundance: -; d_gene: -; j_gene: TRBJ2-7; CDR3nt: TGTGCCATCAGTGAGGAGTCAGTCATCTACGAGCAGTACTTC; CDR3aa: CAISEESVIYEQYF
v_gene: TRBV27; abundance: -; d_gene: TRBD1; j_gene: TRBJ2-3; CDR3nt: TGTGCCAGCAGCACGACAGGGGGAATCCCTAGCACAGATACGCAGTATTTT; CDR3aa: CASSTTGGIPSTDTQYF
v_gene: TRBV4-3; abundance: -; d_gene: -; j_gene: TRBJ2-3; CDR3nt: TGCGCCAGCAGCCAAGCCTACGACTCCTTCGGCACAGATACGCAGTATTTT; CDR3aa: CASSQAYDSFGTDTQYF
v_gene: TRBV19; abundance: -; d_gene: -; j_gene: TRBJ2-1; CDR3nt: TGTGCCAGTAGTCCCGGGGGAAGGCCCCCCTACAATGAGCAGTTCTTC; CDR3aa: CASSPGGRPPYNEQFF
v_gene: TRBV4-1; abundance: -; d_gene: -; j_gene: TRBJ2-1; CDR3nt: TGCGCCAGCAGCCAAGCGGAGTCGTCTATGTTGAATGAGCAGTTCTTC; CDR3aa: CASSQAESSMLNEQFF
v_gene: TRBV28; abundance: many; d_gene: -; j_gene: TRBJ1-2; CDR3nt: TGTGCCAGCAGATCCGGACAGAAGATCCGCTACACCTTC; CDR3aa: CASRSGQKIRYTF
v_gene: TRBV28; abundance: few; d_gene: TRBD1; j_gene: TRBJ2-7; CDR3nt: TGTGCCAGCAGTTTAGGGACAGGGTACTACGAGCAGTACTTC; CDR3aa: CASSLGTGYYEQYF
v_gene: TRBV28; abundance: -; d_gene: -; j_gene: TRBJ1-2; CDR3nt: TGTGCCAGCAGTACCAGGGGAAACTATGGCTACACCTTC; CDR3aa: CASSTRGNYGYTF
v_gene: TRBV11-3; abundance: -; d_gene: -; j_gene: TRBJ1-1; CDR3nt: TGTGCCAGCAGCTTTGCCGGGAGGAACACTGAAGCTTTCTTT; CDR3aa: CASSFAGRNTEAFF
v_gene: TRBV11-1; abundance: -; d_gene: -; j_gene: TRBJ2-3; CDR3nt: TGTGCCAGCAGCTTAGTCGGGACCCTCACAGATACGCAGTATTTT; CDR3aa: CASSLVGTLTDTQYF
v_gene: TRBV7-8; abundance: -; d_gene: -; j_gene: TRBJ2-7; CDR3nt: TGTGCCAGCAGCTTATTCCAAGGCTTAAGGGGCTACGAGCAGTACTTC; CDR3aa: CASSLFQGLRGYEQYF
v_gene: TRBV5-1; abundance: -; d_gene: TRBD2; j_gene: TRBJ2-1; CDR3nt: TGCGCCAGCAGCTTGGAGGCTAGCGGGAGTGGCAATGAGCAGTTCTTC; CDR3aa: CASSLEASGSGNEQFF
v_gene: TRBV14; abundance: few; d_gene: TRBD1; j_gene: TRBJ1-6; CDR3nt: TGTGCCAGCAGCCAAGGACAGGGTATTGGATCACCCCTCCACTTT; CDR3aa: CASSQGQGIGSPLHF
v_gene: TRBV7-9; abundance: -; d_gene: -; j_gene: TRBJ2-7; CDR3nt: TGTGCCAGCAGCCCCCCGACAGGACCATACGAGCAGTACTTC; CDR3aa: CASSPPTGPYEQYF
v_gene: TRBV6-5; abundance: once; d_gene: -; j_gene: TRBJ1-5; CDR3nt: TGTGCCAGCAGCAGTCCCGCTCGGGATCAGCCCCAGCATTTT; CDR3aa: CASSSPARDQPQHF
v_gene: TRBV7-2; abundance: -; d_gene: -; j_gene: TRBJ1-4; CDR3nt: TGTGCCAGCAGCTTGATTAATGAAAAACTGTTTTTT; CDR3aa: CASSLINEKLFF
v_gene: TRBV27; abundance: -; d_gene: TRBD2; j_gene: TRBJ2-2; CDR3nt: TGTGCCAGCAGTTCAGTTAAGGGCGGGACTAGGGAAACCGGGGAGCTGTTTTTT; CDR3aa: CASSSVKGGTRETGELFF
v_gene: TRBV11-2; abundance: once; d_gene: -; j_gene: TRBJ2-7; CDR3nt: TGTGCCAGCAGCTCTGACAGAAGCTACGAGCAGTACTTC; CDR3aa: CASSSDRSYEQYF
v_gene: TRBV27; abundance: -; d_gene: -; j_gene: TRBJ1-4; CDR3nt: TGTGCCAGCAGTTTGATAGACGGCAATGTCGGTGAAAAACTGTTTTTT; CDR3aa: CASSLIDGNVGEKLFF
v_gene: TRBV27; abundance: -; d_gene: TRBD1; j_gene: TRBJ2-7; CDR3nt: TGTGCCAGCAGTGGATACAGGGGGCCAACCTACGAGCAGTACTTC; CDR3aa: CASSGYRGPTYEQYF
v_gene: TRBV6-1; abundance: -; d_gene: -; j_gene: TRBJ1-2; CDR3nt: TGTGCCAGCAGTGAAGGACAGATCTATGGCTACACCTTC; CDR3aa: CASSEGQIYGYTF
v_gene: TRBV11-2; abundance: -; d_gene: -; j_gene: TRBJ2-7; CDR3nt: TGTGCCAGCAGCCCTCGGGGATCCTACGAGCAGTACTTC; CDR3aa: CASSPRGSYEQYF
v_gene: TRBV19; abundance: -; d_gene: TRBD2; j_gene: TRBJ2-1; CDR3nt: TGTGCCAGTAGTATTGAGACGGGAGGCCCCCAGTTCTTC; CDR3aa: CASSIETGGPQFF
v_gene: TRBV19; abundance: -; d_gene: TRBD1; j_gene: TRBJ1-5; CDR3nt: TGTGCCAGTAGTATGACAGGGGGCGGTCAGCCCCAGCATTTT; CDR3aa: CASSMTGGGQPQHF
v_gene: TRBV15; abundance: -; d_gene: -; j_gene: TRBJ2-1; CDR3nt: TGTGCCACCAGCAGAGATATAAGCTCCTACAATGAGCAGTTCTTC; CDR3aa: CATSRDISSYNEQFF
v_gene: TRBV30; abundance: once; d_gene: -; j_gene: TRBJ2-5; CDR3nt: TGTGCCTGGAGTGGCGAGAGGGAGACCCAGTACTTC; CDR3aa: CAWSGERETQYF
v_gene: TRBV21-1; abundance: -; d_gene: -; j_gene: TRBJ2-1; CDR3nt: TGTGCCAGCAGGGGATCTGGGAATGAGCAGTTCTTC; CDR3aa: CASRGSGNEQFF
v_gene: TRBV27; abundance: -; d_gene: -; j_gene: TRBJ1-5; CDR3nt: TGTGCCAGCAGTATCCACCACAATCAGCCCCAGCATTTT; CDR3aa: CASSIHHNQPQHF
v_gene: TRBV7-9; abundance: -; d_gene: TRBD2; j_gene: TRBJ2-3; CDR3nt: TGTGCCAGCAGCACAAAATTACTAGCGGGAGGGTCCGATACGCAGTATTTT; CDR3aa: CASSTKLLAGGSDTQYF
v_gene: TRBV27; abundance: -; d_gene: -; j_gene: TRBJ2-5; CDR3nt: TGTGCCAGCAGTCCGCGTGACGTTCCAGAGACCCAGTACTTC; CDR3aa: CASSPRDVPETQYF
v_gene: TRBV6-5; abundance: few; d_gene: TRBD1; j_gene: TRBJ1-1; CDR3nt: TGTGCCAGCAGTTCGACAGGGAGATCTACTGAAGCTTTCTTT; CDR3aa: CASSSTGRSTEAFF
v_gene: TRBV5-8; abundance: -; d_gene: -; j_gene: TRBJ1-2; CDR3nt: TGTGCCAGCAGCTTGGAATTACGGGCAGCCTATGGCTACACCTTC; CDR3aa: CASSLELRAAYGYTF
v_gene: TRBV6-9; abundance: -; d_gene: -; j_gene: TRBJ1-1; CDR3nt: TGTCCAAACACTGAAGCTTTCTTT; CDR3aa: CPNTEAFF
v_gene: TRBV9; abundance: -; d_gene: -; j_gene: TRBJ2-3; CDR3nt: TGTGCCAGCAGCGTAGGGGGGCTCGTTTCAGATACGCAGTATTTT; CDR3aa: CASSVGGLVSDTQYF
v_gene: TRBV11-3; abundance: -; d_gene: -; j_gene: TRBJ1-1; CDR3nt: TGTGCCAGCAGCTTAAACAGGCTTGGTGAAGCTTTCTTT; CDR3aa: CASSLNRLGEAFF
v_gene: TRBV7-9; abundance: once; d_gene: TRBD1; j_gene: TRBJ1-2; CDR3nt: TGTGCCAGCAGCCCACAGGGGCGCACGGGCTACACCTTC; CDR3aa: CASSPQGRTGYTF
v_gene: TRBV4-1; abundance: -; d_gene: -; j_gene: TRBJ2-5; CDR3nt: TGCGCCAGCAGCCAAAGGTTCCAGGAGACCCAGTACTTC; CDR3aa: CASSQRFQETQYF
v_gene: TRBV29-1; abundance: -; d_gene: -; j_gene: TRBJ2-7; CDR3nt: TGCAGCGTTGTGGACAGTTCCTACGAGCAGTACTTC; CDR3aa: CSVVDSSYEQYF
v_gene: TRBV18; abundance: -; d_gene: -; j_gene: TRBJ1-4; CDR3nt: TGTGCCAGCTCACCAGGCAGAAATGAAAAACTGTTTTTT; CDR3aa: CASSPGRNEKLFF
v_gene: TRBV13; abundance: -; d_gene: TRBD2; j_gene: TRBJ2-7; CDR3nt: TGTGCCAGCAGCCCAAGACTAGCGGGCTACGAGCAGTACTTC; CDR3aa: CASSPRLAGYEQYF
v_gene: TRBV7-3; abundance: -; d_gene: -; j_gene: TRBJ1-3; CDR3nt: TGTGCCAGCAGCTTAAACTCTGGAAACACCATATATTTT; CDR3aa: CASSLNSGNTIYF